One sample yielded the 13 T cell receptor beta chains listed below, sequenced in a study of OX40 agonist ivuxolimab in advanced cancers. TCRdb keeps only in-frame clones here, not all; method: immunoSEQ multiplex PCR. This table has some 40,000 clones, roughly nine tenths appearing once. Material: CD4+ or CD8+ T cells sorted from blood, obtained in a trial of the OX40 agonist ivuxolimab. The receptor set was obtained from an adult with an advanced solid tumor such as melanoma, head and neck, liver or kidney cancer.

The chain is built from TRBV9 and TRBJ2-2; D is possibly TRBD2 (5 bases). The CDR3 has 17 amino acids. The germline V gene encodes CDR1 SGDLS and CDR2 YYNGEE. Trimming took off 0 bases at V and 4 bases at J, with 16 bases between the two ends. As DNA, the CDR3 is TGTGCCAGCAGCGTAGCATTTGGGAGAAGTTTCACCGGGGAGCTGTTTTTT. It specifies CASSVAFGRSFTGELFF.

The chain combines TRBV7-2 with TRBJ2-7; 8 bases are shared with TRBD2. The CDR3 spans 15 residues. With 0 bases clipped from V and 0 bases from J, the junction kept 1 base outside the gene matches. Germline CDR1 SGHTA, CDR2 FQGNSA. This chain's CDR3 is CASSLASGVSYEQYF. CDR3 DNA: TGTGCCAGCAGCTTAGCTAGCGGGGTCTCCTACGAGCAGTACTTC.

Note on this clone: One junction end does not reproduce the germline sequence, and a read error may be involved. This CDR3 is also generated by other DNA sequences in the sample. J is TRBJ2-7 and V is TRBV25-1; D gene ambiguous. There are 15 residues in the CDR3. From germline, CDR1 is MGHDK and CDR2 SYGVNS. The CDR3 protein is CASSERASPAYEQYF. CDR3 in DNA: TGTGCCAGCAGTGAGAGAGCGAGCCCCGCCTACGAGCAATACTTC.

The chain combines TRBV11-1 with TRBJ1-1; D is unresolved. Trimming pared 6 bases from V and 1 base from J, leaving 9 bases between. There are 13 residues in the CDR3. Germline-derived CDR1 and CDR2 are SGHAT and FQDESV (reference sequence). The CDR3 loop is CASSLDRNTEAFF. The CDR3 DNA reads TGTGCCAGCAGTCTAGACCGGAACACTGAAGCTTTCTTT.

J is TRBJ2-1 and V is TRBV27; D is possibly TRBD1 (6 bases). In germline, CDR1 is MNHEY, CDR2 SMNVEV (reference sequence). CDR3 size: 17 residues. V was trimmed by 3 bases and J by 0 bases, leaving 15 bases between them. The CDR3 region is CASSFLGTLSSYNEQFF. For the CDR3, the DNA is TGTGCCAGCAGTTTCCTCGGGACACTTAGCTCCTACAATGAGCAGTTCTTC.

This sequence joins TRBV27 and TRBJ2-5; D might be TRBD1 or TRBD2, each matching 7 bases. Trimming took off 5 bases at V and 5 bases at J, with 18 bases between the two ends. Per germline, CDR1 MNHEY and CDR2 SMNVEV (reference sequence). The CDR3 spans 15 residues. The CDR3 sequence: CASSDPGGERETQYF. CDR3 in DNA: TGTGCCAGCAGTGACCCAGGGGGGGAGCGGGAGACCCAGTACTTC.

The rearrangement joins TRBV6-5 to TRBJ2-2; TRBD2 agrees at 7 bases. The CDR3 is 11 amino acids. Losses at the gene ends were 11 bases for V and 4 bases for J; bases not matched to a gene: 1. The germline V gene has CDR1 MNHEY and CDR2 SVGAGI. CDR3 protein: CACGGTGELFF. The DNA for the CDR3 is TGTGCCTGCGGGGGCACCGGGGAGCTGTTTTTT.

The V call is TRBV27, the J call TRBJ2-3, with D possibly being TRBD1 (6 bases). Germline assignment: CDR1 MNHEY and CDR2 SMNVEV (reference sequence). CDR3 size: 14 residues. V was trimmed by 7 bases and J by 1 base, leaving 12 bases between them. This chain's CDR3 is CASTIGGGTDTQYF. CDR3 DNA sequence: TGTGCCAGCACCATAGGGGGAGGCACAGATACGCAGTATTTT.

The chain uses TRBV10-3 and TRBJ1-1; TRBD1 matches at 9 bases. The germline CDR1 and CDR2 sequences are ENHRY and SYGVKD. There are 15 residues in the CDR3. V was clipped by 2 bases and J by 1 base; unmatched bases: 2. CDR3 nucleotide sequence: TGTGCCATCAGTGAGCTACAGGGGGCGAACACTGAAGCTTTCTTT. It codes for CAISELQGANTEAFF.

This rearrangement joins TRBV27 to TRBJ2-7, with D possibly being TRBD2 (5 bases). The CDR3 sequence is 14 residues long. Trimming shortened V by 4 bases and J by 0 bases, and 10 bases separated the two germline ends. The germline gives CDR1 MNHEY, CDR2 SMNVEV (reference sequence). The CDR3 here is CASSWSGPSYEQYF. The CDR3 region has the DNA TGTGCCAGCAGTTGGAGCGGCCCCTCCTACGAGCAGTACTTC.

V and J are TRBV7-9 and TRBJ2-1, with 8 bases identical to TRBD2. The CDR3 is 12 residues long. The germline CDR1 and CDR2 sequences are SEHNR and FQNEAQ (reference sequence). V trimming: 3 bases; J trimming: 9 bases; junction bases outside the gene matches: 1. CDR3 nucleotides: TGTGCCAGCAGCTTCGGGGGGGTTGAGCAGTTCTTC. Translating gives CASSFGGVEQFF. Complete variable domain (other parts from reference TRBV7-9 and TRBJ2-1): DTGVSQNPRHKITKRGQNVTFRCDPISEHNRLYWYRQTLGQGPEFLTYFQNEAQLEKSRLLSDRFSAERPKGSFSTLEIQRTEQGDSAMYLCASSFGGVEQFFGPGTRLTVL.

This clone is classed as large. The J gene is TRBJ2-1, the V gene TRBV9, with D tentatively TRBD2 (7 bases). CDR3 size: 14 residues. CDR1 SGDLS and CDR2 YYNGEE come from the germline V gene. Trimming took off 5 bases at V and 6 bases at J, with 15 bases between the two ends. CDR3 loop: CASRSGTMGNEQFF. CDR3 in DNA: TGTGCCAGCAGGAGCGGGACAATGGGCAATGAGCAGTTCTTC. The full variable domain, rest sourced from reference TRBV9 and TRBJ2-1, is DSGVTQTPKHLITATGQRVTLRCSPRSGDLSVYWYQQSLDQGLQFLIQYYNGEERAKGNILERFSAQQFPDLHSELNLSSLELGDSALYFCASRSGTMGNEQFFGPGTRLTVL.

The chain joins TRBV25-1 to TRBJ2-5; D is unclear. Germline CDR1 is MGHDK and CDR2 is SYGVNS. The CDR3 extends over 14 amino acids. Trimming stripped 4 bases from V and 2 bases from J, with 11 bases between. This CDR3 is CASSGLVGQETQYF. The CDR3 DNA sequence: TGTGCCAGCAGTGGGTTGGTAGGACAAGAGACCCAGTACTTC.